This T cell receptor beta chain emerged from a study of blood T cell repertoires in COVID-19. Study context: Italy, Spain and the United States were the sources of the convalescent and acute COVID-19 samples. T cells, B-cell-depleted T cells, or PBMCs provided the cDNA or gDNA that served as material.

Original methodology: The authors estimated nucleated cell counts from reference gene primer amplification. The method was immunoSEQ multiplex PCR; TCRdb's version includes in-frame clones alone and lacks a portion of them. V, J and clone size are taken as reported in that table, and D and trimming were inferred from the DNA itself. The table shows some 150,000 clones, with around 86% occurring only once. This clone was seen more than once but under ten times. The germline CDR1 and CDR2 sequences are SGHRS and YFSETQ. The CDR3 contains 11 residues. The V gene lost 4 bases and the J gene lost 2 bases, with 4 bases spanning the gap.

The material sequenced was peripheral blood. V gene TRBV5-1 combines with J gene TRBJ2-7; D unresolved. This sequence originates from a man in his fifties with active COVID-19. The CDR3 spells CASSTAYEQYF. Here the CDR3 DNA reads TGCGCCAGCAGCACGGCCTACGAGCAGTACTTC.